One sample yielded the 22 T cell receptor beta chains listed below, sequenced in a study of blood T cell repertoires in COVID-19. Produced via immunoSEQ multiplex PCR; TCRdb's table is partial and in-frame only. The sample holds about 300,000 clones; 87% are singletons and the top ten take approximately 2.2%. Source material: peripheral blood. These receptors originate from a man younger than 35 with active or convalescent COVID-19.

In this sample, this clone turned up once. This chain connects TRBV20-1 to TRBJ1-1; D is undetermined. CDR3 length equals 12 residues. The V gene's germline CDR1 is DFQATT and CDR2 SNEGSKA (reference sequence). V shed 3 bases and J shed 1 base, with 6 bases lying between them. The CDR3 sequence is CSASFQNTEAFF. CDR3 coding DNA: TGCAGTGCTAGTTTTCAGAACACTGAAGCTTTCTTT.

The J gene is TRBJ2-1, the V gene TRBV10-1; 8 nucleotides align to TRBD1. CDR3 length equals 14 residues. The germline V gene has CDR1 WNHNN and CDR2 SYGVQD (reference sequence). V lost 6 bases, J lost 8 bases, and 9 bases stayed unmatched. The CDR3 region is CASRAGGAGDEQFF. The CDR3 DNA is TGCGCCAGCAGGGCAGGGGGCGCAGGTGATGAGCAGTTCTTC.

This clone appeared a single time. This chain uses TRBV5-1 with TRBJ2-1, with TRBD1 identical over 7 bases. Germline trimming cut 4 bases from V and 7 bases from J; bases unmatched to any gene: 14. CDR1 is SGHRS, CDR2 YFSETQ, per germline. This CDR3 is built from 16 residues. The CDR3 region has the DNA TGCGCCAGCAGCATCGGGACAGTCGCGAATCAGAATGAGCAGTTCTTC. Residues: CASSIGTVANQNEQFF.

The CDR3 nucleotides are TGTGCCAGCAGCTTGGATGTCCGCGAGCAGTACTTC. Translating it yields CASSLDVREQYF. This sequence joins TRBV5-6 and TRBJ2-7; D remains unclear. This CDR3 comprises 12 residues. Trimming removed 0 bases from V and 6 bases from J, with 7 bases in between. Germline assignment: CDR1 SGHDT and CDR2 YYEEEE.

This CDR3 reads CAISPGAGGDTQYF. CDR3 coding DNA: TGTGCCATCTCCCCCGGGGCGGGAGGAGATACGCAGTATTTT. The rearrangement joins TRBV10-3 to TRBJ2-3, with TRBD2 identical over 8 bases. V lost 8 bases, J lost 5 bases, and 9 bases stayed unmatched. CDR1 ENHRY and CDR2 SYGVKD come from the germline V gene. This CDR3 region has 14 residues.

The chain recombines TRBV7-9 with TRBJ1-1; D not certain. Germline V gene data show CDR1 as SEHNR and CDR2 as FQNEAQ (reference sequence). V was clipped by 5 bases and J by 2 bases, with 12 bases between them. This CDR3 is 14 amino acids long. The CDR3 loop is CASSLTTRNTEAFF. The CDR3 DNA reads as TGTGCCAGCAGCCTTACGACACGAAACACTGAAGCTTTCTTT.

The chain carries TRBV3-1 (or the pseudogene TRBV3-2) and TRBJ1-5; TRBD1 aligns across 8 bases. Trimming at V came to 2 bases and at J to 7 bases, leaving 13 bases not matched to a gene. Germline V lookup: CDR1 LGHDT, CDR2 YNNKEL (reference sequence). CDR3 length: 17 amino acids. The CDR3 reads CASSQSFRTGTEQPQHF. The CDR3 region has the DNA TGTGCCAGCAGCCAAAGTTTCCGGACAGGGACAGAGCAGCCCCAGCATTTT.

This sequence joins TRBV10-3 and TRBJ2-5; D is possibly TRBD2 (6 bases). The CDR3 sequence is 15 residues long. Germline V gene lookup returns CDR1 ENHRY and CDR2 SYGVKD. The germline V and J ends were trimmed by 3 bases and 5 bases, with 16 bases remaining between them. CDR3 in DNA: TGTGCCATCAGTGACTATGGGGGAGGTGGGGAGACCCAGTACTTC. This translates into CAISDYGGGGETQYF.

V and J are TRBV7-2 and TRBJ2-3; 8 bases match TRBD2. The CDR3 totals 14 residues. V lost 5 bases to trimming and J lost 5 bases; unmatched junction nucleotides: 6. Per the germline V gene, CDR1 is SGHTA and CDR2 is FQGNSA. Written as DNA, the CDR3 is TGTGCCAGCAGCGGCGGGGGGACGGGAGATACGCAGTATTTT. Its protein product is CASSGGGTGDTQYF.

This clone was counted a few times. V is TRBV5-1 and J is TRBJ1-6; D unclear. The CDR3 consists of 20 residues. V was clipped by 0 bases and J by 3 bases, with 22 bases between them. Germline CDR1 reads SGHRS; CDR2 reads YFSETQ. This chain's CDR3 is CASSLAGRSPASLYNSPLHF. The CDR3 DNA reads as TGCGCCAGCAGCTTGGCCGGGAGGTCACCAGCCAGCCTCTATAATTCACCCCTCCACTTT.

The J gene is TRBJ2-5, the V gene TRBV4-1; 7 bases are shared with TRBD2. Germline CDR1 MGHRA, CDR2 YSYEKL. This CDR3 is 16 amino acids long. Germline trimming cut 2 bases from V and 1 base from J; bases unmatched to any gene: 7. DNA for the CDR3: TGCGCCAGCAGCCAACTAGCGGAGGGCCCCCAAGAGACCCAGTACTTC. Encoded protein: CASSQLAEGPQETQYF.

The chain carries TRBV18 and TRBJ1-2; D unclear. V dropped 1 base and J dropped 6 bases, with 15 bases sitting between them. In germline, CDR1 is KGHSH, CDR2 LQKENI. CDR3 length: 15 residues. This chain's CDR3 is CASSPRVSDIDGYTF. The CDR3 DNA is TGTGCCAGCTCACCACGCGTCTCAGACATCGATGGCTACACCTTC. Filled out from reference TRBV18 and TRBJ1-2, the complete variable domain reads NAGVMQNPRHLVRRRGQEARLRCSPMKGHSHVYWYRQLPEEGLKFMVYLQKENIIDESGMPKERFSAEFPKEGPSILRIQQVVRGDSAAYFCASSPRVSDIDGYTFGSGTRLTVV.

The rearrangement uses TRBV15 and TRBJ2-5; 9 bases match TRBD1. The trim removed 1 base at V and 5 bases at J, leaving 8 bases unmatched. CDR1 is LNHNV, CDR2 YYDKDF, per germline (reference sequence). The CDR3 has 16 amino acids. CDR3 in DNA: TGTGCCACCAGCAGAGGAGAAGCAGGGACAGGGGAGACCCAGTACTTC. Translation: CATSRGEAGTGETQYF.

The chain recombines TRBV16 with TRBJ1-2; the D is unclear. Germline values: CDR1 KGHSY, CDR2 FQNENV. V lost 4 bases and J 8 bases, leaving 14 bases between the germline ends. The CDR3 runs to 13 residues. The CDR3 here is CASSPTKNSGYTF. The CDR3, as DNA: TGTGCCAGCAGCCCGACTAAGAATAGCGGCTACACCTTC.

The gene calls are TRBV29-1 and TRBJ2-3; D is perhaps TRBD2 (6 bases). Trimming cost V 1 base and J 2 bases, with 16 bases left between them. From germline, CDR1 is SQVTM and CDR2 ANQGSEA. The CDR3 is made up of 16 amino acids. The CDR3 sequence: CSVEAMGDSSTDTQYF. DNA for the CDR3: TGCAGCGTTGAAGCCATGGGGGACTCCTCCACAGATACGCAGTATTTT.

V is TRBV18 and J is TRBJ2-5, with no clear D. The CDR3 extends over 12 amino acids. Trimming pared 2 bases from V and 2 bases from J, leaving 3 bases between. Germline loops: CDR1 KGHSH, CDR2 LQKENI. The CDR3 region has the DNA TGTGCCAGCTCACCAATACAAGAGACCCAGTACTTC. Its translation is CASSPIQETQYF.

The rearrangement links TRBV5-5 to TRBJ1-1; D perhaps matches TRBD1 (5 bases). Germline V lookup: CDR1 SGHKS, CDR2 YYEKEE (reference sequence). The germline V and J ends were trimmed by 0 bases and 5 bases, with 14 bases remaining between them. There are 15 residues in the CDR3. CDR3 sequence reads: CASSLVQGMQTEAFF. As DNA, the CDR3 is TGTGCCAGCAGCTTGGTTCAGGGTATGCAGACTGAAGCTTTCTTT.

The V call is TRBV2, the J call TRBJ2-1; TRBD1 aligns across 9 bases. Per the germline V gene, CDR1 is SNHLY and CDR2 is FYNNEI. There are 13 residues in the CDR3. With 6 bases clipped from V and 6 bases from J, the junction kept 3 bases outside the gene matches. The chain's CDR3 is CASRATGGNEQFF. The CDR3 DNA reads as TGTGCCAGCAGGGCGACAGGGGGCAATGAGCAGTTCTTC.

The chain employs TRBV4-1 and TRBJ2-3, with 7 bases fitting TRBD2. The CDR3 loop spans 14 amino acids. The V gene end was trimmed by 2 bases and the J gene end by 2 bases; junction bases not matched to a gene: 1. CDR1 is MGHRA, CDR2 YSYEKL, per germline. The CDR3, as DNA: TGCGCCAGCAGCCAACTAGCGGCCACAGATACGCAGTATTTT. Its protein is CASSQLAATDTQYF.

V and J are TRBV6-5 and TRBJ2-1; possibly TRBD1 for D (6 bases). The CDR3 contains 14 residues. Trimming left V 8 bases short and J 3 bases short, with 14 bases between. The germline gives CDR1 MNHEY, CDR2 SVGAGI. The DNA for the CDR3 is TGTGCCAGCGGAGGACAGAGACACTACAATGAGCAGTTCTTC. The encoded protein is CASGGQRHYNEQFF.

The rearrangement uses TRBV12-3 or TRBV12-4 and TRBJ1-5; D remains ambiguous. V lost 5 bases and J lost 6, with 11 bases in between. The CDR3 runs to 13 residues. CDR3 nucleotide sequence: TGTGCCAGCAGTACCAAAACTTCTCAGCCCCAGCATTTT. Translation gives CASSTKTSQPQHF.

The V and J genes are TRBV29-1 and TRBJ2-7; D perhaps matches TRBD1 (6 bases). Germline CDR1 and CDR2: SQVTM and ANQGSEA. The CDR3 totals 14 residues. V lost 2 bases and J 5 bases, leaving 16 bases between the germline ends. CDR3 DNA sequence: TGCAGCGTTGAACCCGCGGGCAGGGGCGACGAGCAGTACTTC. Protein sequence: CSVEPAGRGDEQYF.